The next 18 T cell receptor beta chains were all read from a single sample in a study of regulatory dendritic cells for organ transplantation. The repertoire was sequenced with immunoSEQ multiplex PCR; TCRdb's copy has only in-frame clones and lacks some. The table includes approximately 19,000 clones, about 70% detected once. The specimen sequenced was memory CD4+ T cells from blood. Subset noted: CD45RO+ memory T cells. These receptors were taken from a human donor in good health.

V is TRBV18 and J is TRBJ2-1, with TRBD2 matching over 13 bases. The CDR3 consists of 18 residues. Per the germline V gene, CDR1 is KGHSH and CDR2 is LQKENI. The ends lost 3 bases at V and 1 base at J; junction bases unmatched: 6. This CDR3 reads CASSPDGLAGASYNEQFF. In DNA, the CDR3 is TGTGCCAGCTCACCGGACGGACTAGCGGGGGCGTCCTACAATGAGCAGTTCTTC.

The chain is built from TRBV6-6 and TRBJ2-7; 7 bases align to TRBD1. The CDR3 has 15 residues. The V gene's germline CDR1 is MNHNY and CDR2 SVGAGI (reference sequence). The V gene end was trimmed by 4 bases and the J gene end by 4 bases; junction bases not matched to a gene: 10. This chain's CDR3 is CASSSGQVAGYEQYF. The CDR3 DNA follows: TGTGCCAGCAGTTCTGGACAGGTGGCTGGGTACGAGCAGTACTTC.

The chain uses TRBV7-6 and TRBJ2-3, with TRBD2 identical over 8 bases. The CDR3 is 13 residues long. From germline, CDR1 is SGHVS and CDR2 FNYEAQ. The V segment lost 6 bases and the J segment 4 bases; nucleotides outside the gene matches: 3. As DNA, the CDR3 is TGTGCCAGCAGTCCCGGGAGGGCAGATACGCAGTATTTT. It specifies CASSPGRADTQYF. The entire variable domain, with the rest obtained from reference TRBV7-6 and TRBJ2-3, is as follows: GAGVSQSPRYKVTKRGQDVALRCDPISGHVSLYWYRQALGQGPEFLTYFNYEAQQDKSGLPNDRFSAERPEGSISTLTIQRTEQRDSAMYRCASSPGRADTQYFGPGTRLTVL.

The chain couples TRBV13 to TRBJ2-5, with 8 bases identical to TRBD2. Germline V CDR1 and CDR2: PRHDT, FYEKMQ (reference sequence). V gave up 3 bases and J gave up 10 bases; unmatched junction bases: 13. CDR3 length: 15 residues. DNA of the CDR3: TGTGCCAGCAGCTTCTTCGGGACTAGGAAGGGGGTCCAGTACTTC. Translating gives CASSFFGTRKGVQYF.

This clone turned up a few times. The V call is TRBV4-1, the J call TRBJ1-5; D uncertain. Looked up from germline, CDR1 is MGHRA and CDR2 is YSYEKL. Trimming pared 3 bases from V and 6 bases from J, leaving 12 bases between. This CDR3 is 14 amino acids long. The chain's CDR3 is CASSQGTRVQPQHF. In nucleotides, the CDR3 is TGCGCCAGCAGCCAGGGTACGAGGGTTCAGCCCCAGCATTTT.

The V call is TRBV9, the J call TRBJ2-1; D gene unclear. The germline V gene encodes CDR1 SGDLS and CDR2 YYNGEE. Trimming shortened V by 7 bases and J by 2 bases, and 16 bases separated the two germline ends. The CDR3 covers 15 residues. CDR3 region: CASGRATLAYNEQFF. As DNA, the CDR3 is TGTGCCAGCGGAAGAGCGACTCTAGCCTACAATGAGCAGTTCTTC.

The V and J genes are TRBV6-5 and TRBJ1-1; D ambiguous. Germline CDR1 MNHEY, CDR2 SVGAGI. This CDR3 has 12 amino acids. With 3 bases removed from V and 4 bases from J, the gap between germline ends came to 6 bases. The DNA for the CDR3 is TGTGCCAGCAGTTATACGGGCACTGAAGCTTTCTTT. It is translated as CASSYTGTEAFF.

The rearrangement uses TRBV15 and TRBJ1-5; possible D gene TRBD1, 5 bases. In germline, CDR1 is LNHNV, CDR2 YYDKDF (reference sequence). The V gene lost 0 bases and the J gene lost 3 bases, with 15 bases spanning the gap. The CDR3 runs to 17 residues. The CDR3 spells CATSRDWGPRVNQPQHF. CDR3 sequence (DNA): TGTGCCACCAGCAGAGATTGGGGCCCCCGCGTCAATCAGCCCCAGCATTTT.

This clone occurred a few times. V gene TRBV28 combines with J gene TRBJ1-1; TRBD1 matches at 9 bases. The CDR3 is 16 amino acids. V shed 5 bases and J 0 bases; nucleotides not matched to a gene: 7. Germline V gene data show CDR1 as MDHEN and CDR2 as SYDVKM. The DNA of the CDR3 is TGTGCCAGCAGTCCACCGGGACAGGGCATGAACACTGAAGCTTTCTTT. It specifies CASSPPGQGMNTEAFF.

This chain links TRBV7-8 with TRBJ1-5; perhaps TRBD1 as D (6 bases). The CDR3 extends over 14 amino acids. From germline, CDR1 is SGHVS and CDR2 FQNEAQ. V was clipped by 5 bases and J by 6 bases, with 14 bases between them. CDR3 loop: CASSEDSWSQPQHF. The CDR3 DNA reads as TGTGCCAGCAGCGAGGACAGCTGGAGTCAGCCCCAGCATTTT.

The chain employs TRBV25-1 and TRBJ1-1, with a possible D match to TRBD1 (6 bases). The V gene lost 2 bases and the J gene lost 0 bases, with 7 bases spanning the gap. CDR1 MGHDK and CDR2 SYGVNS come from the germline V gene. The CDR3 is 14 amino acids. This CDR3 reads CASSEGQLNTEAFF. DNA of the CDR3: TGTGCCAGCAGTGAAGGACAGCTGAACACTGAAGCTTTCTTT.

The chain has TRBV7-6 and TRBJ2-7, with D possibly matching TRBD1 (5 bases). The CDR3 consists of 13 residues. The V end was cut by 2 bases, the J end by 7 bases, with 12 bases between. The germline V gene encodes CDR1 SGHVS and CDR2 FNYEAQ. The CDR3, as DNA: TGTGCCAGCAGCTTAAAGGCAGGGCGAGAGCAGTACTTC. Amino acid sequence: CASSLKAGREQYF. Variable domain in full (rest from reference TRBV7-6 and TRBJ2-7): GAGVSQSPRYKVTKRGQDVALRCDPISGHVSLYWYRQALGQGPEFLTYFNYEAQQDKSGLPNDRFSAERPEGSISTLTIQRTEQRDSAMYRCASSLKAGREQYFGPGTRLTVT.

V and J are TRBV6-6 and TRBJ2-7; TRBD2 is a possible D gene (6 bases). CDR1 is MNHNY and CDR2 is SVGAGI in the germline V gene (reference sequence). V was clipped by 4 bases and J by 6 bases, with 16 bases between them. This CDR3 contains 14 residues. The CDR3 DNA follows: TGTGCCAGCAGTTCCATTGGGGAGGTCAGCGAGCAGTACTTC. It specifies CASSSIGEVSEQYF.

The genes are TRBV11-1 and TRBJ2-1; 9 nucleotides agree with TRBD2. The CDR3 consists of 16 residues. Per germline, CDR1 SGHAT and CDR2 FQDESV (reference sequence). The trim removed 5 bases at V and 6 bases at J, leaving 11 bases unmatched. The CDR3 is CASSQAGGPNINEQFF. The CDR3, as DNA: TGTGCCAGCAGCCAAGCGGGGGGACCTAACATCAATGAGCAGTTCTTC. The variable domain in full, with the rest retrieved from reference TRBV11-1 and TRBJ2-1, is EAEVAQSPRYKITEKSQAVAFWCDPISGHATLYWYRQILGQGPELLVQFQDESVVDDSQLPKDRFSAERLKGVDSTLKIQPAELGDSAMYLCASSQAGGPNINEQFFGPGTRLTVL.

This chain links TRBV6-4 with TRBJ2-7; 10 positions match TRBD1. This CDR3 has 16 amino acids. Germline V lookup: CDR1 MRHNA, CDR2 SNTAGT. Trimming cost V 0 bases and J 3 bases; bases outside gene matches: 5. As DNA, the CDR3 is TGTGCCAGCAGTGACTCTGTGACAGGGGGCGACTACGAGCAGTACTTC. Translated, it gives CASSDSVTGGDYEQYF.

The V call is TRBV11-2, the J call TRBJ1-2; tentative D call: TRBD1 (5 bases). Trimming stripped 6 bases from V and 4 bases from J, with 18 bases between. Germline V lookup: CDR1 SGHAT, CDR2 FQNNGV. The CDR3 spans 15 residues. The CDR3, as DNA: TGTGCCAGCAGTCCACTAACGGGGGGACCCTATGGCTACACCTTC. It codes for CASSPLTGGPYGYTF.

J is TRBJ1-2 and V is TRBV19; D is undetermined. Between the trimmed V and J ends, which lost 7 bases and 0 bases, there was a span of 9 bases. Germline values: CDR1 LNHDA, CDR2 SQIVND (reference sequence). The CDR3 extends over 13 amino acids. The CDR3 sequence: CASNEGTNYGYTF. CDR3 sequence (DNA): TGTGCCAGTAATGAGGGAACTAACTATGGCTACACCTTC.

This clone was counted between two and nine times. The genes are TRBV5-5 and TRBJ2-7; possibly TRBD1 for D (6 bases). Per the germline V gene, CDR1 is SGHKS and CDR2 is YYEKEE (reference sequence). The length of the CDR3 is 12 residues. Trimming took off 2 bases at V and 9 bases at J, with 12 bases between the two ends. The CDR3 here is CASSFDRMAQYF. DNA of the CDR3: TGTGCCAGCAGCTTTGACAGGATGGCGCAGTACTTC.